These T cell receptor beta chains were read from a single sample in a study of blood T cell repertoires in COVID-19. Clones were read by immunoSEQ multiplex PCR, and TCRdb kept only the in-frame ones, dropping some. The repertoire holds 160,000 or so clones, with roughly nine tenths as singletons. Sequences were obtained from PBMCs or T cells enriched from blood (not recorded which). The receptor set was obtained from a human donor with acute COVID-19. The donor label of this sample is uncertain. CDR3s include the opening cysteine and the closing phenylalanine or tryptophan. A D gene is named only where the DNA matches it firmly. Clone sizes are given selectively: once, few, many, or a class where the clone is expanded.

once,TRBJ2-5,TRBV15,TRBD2,CATSNPLAGSQETQYF,TGTGCCACCAGCAACCCACTAGCGGGGTCCCAAGAGACCCAGTACTTC
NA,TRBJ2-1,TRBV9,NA,CASSVGPPGSPYNEQFF,TGTGCCAGCAGCGTAGGTCCCCCGGGTTCCCCCTACAATGAGCAGTTCTTC
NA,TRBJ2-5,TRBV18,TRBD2,CASSPQPPGEGRETQYF,TGTGCCAGCTCACCACAACCCCCCGGGGAGGGTCGAGAGACCCAGTACTTC
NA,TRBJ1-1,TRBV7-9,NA,CASSLDRMNTEAFF,TGTGCCAGCAGCTTAGACAGAATGAACACTGAAGCTTTCTTT
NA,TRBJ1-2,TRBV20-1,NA,CSASAGGYGYTF,TGCAGTGCTAGTGCCGGGGGATATGGCTACACCTTC
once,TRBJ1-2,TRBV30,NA,CARNSGNPYGYTF,TGTGCCCGGAACTCAGGGAACCCCTATGGCTACACCTTC
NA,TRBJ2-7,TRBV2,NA,CASSEADGYYEQYF,TGTGCCAGCAGTGAAGCCGACGGGTATTACGAGCAGTACTTC
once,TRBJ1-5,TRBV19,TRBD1,CASSIGQGRVGNQPQHF,TGTGCCAGTAGTATTGGACAGGGCAGGGTGGGCAATCAGCCCCAGCATTTT
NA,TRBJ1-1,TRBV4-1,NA,CASSQDAGNTEAFF,TGCGCCAGCAGCCAAGATGCCGGGAACACTGAAGCTTTCTTT
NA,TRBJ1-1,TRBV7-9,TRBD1,CASSQTGGKGNTEAFF,TGTGCCAGCAGCCAGACAGGGGGCAAGGGGAACACTGAAGCTTTCTTT
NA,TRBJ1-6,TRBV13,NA,CASSLTQNYNSPLHF,TGTGCCAGCAGCTTGACACAGAACTATAATTCACCCCTCCACTTT
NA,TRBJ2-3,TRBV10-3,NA,CAISDSAGPTDTQYF,TGTGCCATCAGTGATTCGGCGGGACCCACAGATACGCAGTATTTT
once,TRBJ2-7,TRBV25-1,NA,CASSAPWASYEQYF,TGTGCCAGCAGTGCCCCCTGGGCCTCCTACGAGCAGTACTTC
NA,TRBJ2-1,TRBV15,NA,CATSRAGSNEQFF,TGTGCCACCAGCAGAGCTGGCTCCAATGAGCAGTTCTTC
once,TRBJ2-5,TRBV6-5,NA,CASTPQGFQETQYF,TGTGCCAGCACCCCACAGGGTTTCCAAGAGACCCAGTACTTC
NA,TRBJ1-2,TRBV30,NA,CAWSFAWGENGYTF,TGTGCCTGGAGTTTCGCCTGGGGAGAAAATGGCTACACCTTC
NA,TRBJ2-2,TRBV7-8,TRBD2,CASSRAGLAGGLNTGELFF,TGTGCCAGCAGCCGAGCGGGACTAGCGGGGGGTCTGAACACCGGGGAGCTGTTTTTT
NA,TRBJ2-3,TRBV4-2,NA,CASSQDTSGLRTDTQYF,TGTGCCAGCAGCCAAGATACGTCAGGCCTACGAACAGATACGCAGTATTTT
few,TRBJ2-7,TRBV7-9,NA,CASSRITSYEQYF,TGTGCCAGCAGCCGAATAACATCCTACGAGCAGTACTTC
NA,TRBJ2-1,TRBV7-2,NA,CASSFLSYNEQFF,TGTGCCAGCAGCTTCCTCTCCTACAATGAGCAGTTCTTC
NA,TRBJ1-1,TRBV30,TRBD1,CAWTPVGDRNTEAFF,TGTGCCTGGACCCCCGTGGGGGACAGGAACACTGAAGCTTTCTTT
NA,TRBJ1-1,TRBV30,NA,CAWSVQGNLDPEAFF,TGTGCCTGGAGTGTCCAGGGGAACTTAGACCCTGAAGCTTTCTTT
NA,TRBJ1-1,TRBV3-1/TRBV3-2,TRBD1,CATGVAYTEAFF,TGCGCTACAGGGGTCGCATACACTGAAGCTTTCTTT
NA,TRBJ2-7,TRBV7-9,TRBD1,CASSPRTGHSSYEQYF,TGTGCCAGCAGCCCTAGGACAGGCCATTCCTCCTACGAGCAGTACTTC
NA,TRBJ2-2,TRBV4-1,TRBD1,CASSPRTGEVSNTGELFF,TGCGCCAGCAGCCCCAGAACAGGGGAAGTATCGAACACCGGGGAGCTGTTTTTT
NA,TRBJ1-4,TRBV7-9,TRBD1,CASSPPTTGAIATNEKLFF,TGTGCCAGCAGCCCTCCAACTACAGGGGCTATTGCAACTAATGAAAAACTGTTTTTT
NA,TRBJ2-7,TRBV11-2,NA,CASSSGRERDEQYF,TGTGCCAGCAGCTCCGGACGGGAAAGGGATGAGCAGTACTTC
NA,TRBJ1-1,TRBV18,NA,CASSLGRGEPEAFF,TGTGCCAGCTCACTCGGTAGAGGAGAACCTGAAGCTTTCTTT
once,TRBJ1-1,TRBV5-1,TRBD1,CASSRSTGGIAEAFF,TGCGCCAGCAGCCGGTCGACAGGGGGTATCGCTGAAGCTTTCTTT
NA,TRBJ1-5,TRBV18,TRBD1,CASSRDRGCVSNQPQHF,TGTGCCAGCTCCCGGGACAGGGGTTGCGTTAGCAATCAGCCCCAGCATTTT
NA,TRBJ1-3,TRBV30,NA,CAWNEGVSGNTIYF,TGTGCCTGGAACGAGGGAGTAAGTGGAAACACCATATATTTT
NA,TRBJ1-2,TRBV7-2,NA,CASSLAPFNYGYTF,TGTGCCAGCAGCTTAGCCCCCTTTAACTATGGCTACACCTTC
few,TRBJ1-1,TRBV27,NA,CASSPRVGGRAEAFF,TGTGCCAGCAGTCCCCGGGTCGGCGGGAGGGCTGAAGCTTTCTTT
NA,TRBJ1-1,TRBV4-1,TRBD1,CASSQDVQGASTEAFF,TGCGCCAGCAGCCAAGACGTGCAGGGGGCTTCCACTGAAGCTTTCTTT
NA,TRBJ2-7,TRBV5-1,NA,CASREGASYEQYF,TGCGCCAGCAGAGAAGGGGCTTCCTACGAGCAGTACTTC
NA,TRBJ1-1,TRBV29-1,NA,CSVTWGGTEAFF,TGCAGCGTCACCTGGGGGGGCACTGAAGCTTTCTTT
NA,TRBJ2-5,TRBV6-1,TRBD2,CASSPWTSGQETQYF,TGTGCCAGCAGTCCTTGGACTAGCGGCCAAGAGACCCAGTACTTC
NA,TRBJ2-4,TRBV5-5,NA,CASSLSRDNKNIQYF,TGTGCCAGCAGCTTGAGTAGGGACAACAAAAACATTCAGTACTTC
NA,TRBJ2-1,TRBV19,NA,CASTDLPRPYNEQFF,TGTGCCAGTACCGACCTTCCGCGGCCCTACAATGAGCAGTTCTTC
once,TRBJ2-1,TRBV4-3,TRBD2,CASSQDRSGGVRQFF,TGCGCCAGCAGCCAAGATCGTAGCGGGGGGGTTCGGCAGTTCTTC
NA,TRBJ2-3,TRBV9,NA,CASSVEPWGPTDTQYF,TGTGCCAGCAGCGTTGAACCTTGGGGGCCCACAGATACGCAGTATTTT
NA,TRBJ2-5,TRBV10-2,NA,CASSDFSGKTETQYF,TGCGCCAGCAGTGATTTTTCGGGAAAGACAGAGACCCAGTACTTC
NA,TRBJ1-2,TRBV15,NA,CATSRGGRGVYGYTF,TGTGCCACCAGCAGGGGGGGAAGGGGAGTCTATGGCTACACCTTC
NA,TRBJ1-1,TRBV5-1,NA,CASSFRTAMNTEAFF,TGCGCCAGCAGCTTTCGGACAGCCATGAACACTGAAGCTTTCTTT
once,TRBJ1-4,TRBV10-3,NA,CAISGDLEKLFF,TGTGCCATCAGCGGGGACTTAGAAAAACTGTTTTTT
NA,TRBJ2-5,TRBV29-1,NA,CSVETVETQYF,TGCAGCGTTGAGACAGTAGAGACCCAGTACTTC
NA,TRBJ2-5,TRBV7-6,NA,CASSLSGEETQYF,TGTGCCAGCAGCTTATCAGGGGAGGAGACCCAGTACTTC
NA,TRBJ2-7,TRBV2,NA,CASSDPVTFSYEQYF,TGTGCCAGCAGTGACCCGGTGACATTCTCCTACGAGCAGTACTTC
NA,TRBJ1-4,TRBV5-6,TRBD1,CASSTAGTGVEKLFF,TGTGCCAGCAGCACAGCAGGGACAGGGGTTGAAAAACTGTTTTTT
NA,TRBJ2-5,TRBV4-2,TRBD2,CASSPERGGGETQYF,TGTGCCAGCAGCCCGGAGCGGGGGGGCGGGGAGACCCAGTACTTC
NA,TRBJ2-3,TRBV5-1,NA,CASMVGARDTQYF,TGCGCCAGCATGGTGGGGGCTCGGGATACGCAGTATTTT
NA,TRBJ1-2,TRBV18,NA,CASSPPSLYGGYTF,TGTGCCAGCTCACCACCGTCCCTTTACGGGGGCTACACCTTC
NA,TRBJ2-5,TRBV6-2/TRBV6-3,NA,CASSYGQLQETQYF,TGTGCCAGCAGTTACGGACAGCTCCAAGAGACCCAGTACTTC
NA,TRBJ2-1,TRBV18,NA,CASSPTISLLRVYNEQFF,TGTGCCAGCTCACCAACGATTTCCCTCCTGAGGGTCTACAATGAGCAGTTCTTC
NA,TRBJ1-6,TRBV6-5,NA,CASRIRVYNSPLHF,TGTGCCAGCCGTATCCGAGTGTATAATTCACCCCTCCACTTT
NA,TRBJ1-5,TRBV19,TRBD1,CATTPGTTGNNQPQHF,TGTGCCACTACCCCAGGAACGACAGGGAACAATCAGCCCCAGCATTTT
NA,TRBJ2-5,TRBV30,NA,CAWSARETQYF,TGTGCCTGGAGTGCCAGGGAGACCCAGTACTTC
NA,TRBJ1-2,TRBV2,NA,CASRVNPEGGYTF,TGTGCCAGCAGAGTGAACCCGGAGGGAGGCTACACCTTC